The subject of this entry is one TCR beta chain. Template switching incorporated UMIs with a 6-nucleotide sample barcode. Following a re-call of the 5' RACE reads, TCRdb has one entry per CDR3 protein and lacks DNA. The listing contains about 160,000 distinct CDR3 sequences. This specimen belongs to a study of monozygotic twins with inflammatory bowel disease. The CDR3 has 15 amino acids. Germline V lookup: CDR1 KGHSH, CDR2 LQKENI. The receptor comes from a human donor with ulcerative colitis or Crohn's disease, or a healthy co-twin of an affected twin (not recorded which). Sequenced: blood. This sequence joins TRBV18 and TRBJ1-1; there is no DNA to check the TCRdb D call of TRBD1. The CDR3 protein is CASSPEGQKNTEAFF. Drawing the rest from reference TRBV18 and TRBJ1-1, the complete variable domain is NAGVMQNPRHLVRRRGQEARLRCSPMKGHSHVYWYRQLPEEGLKFMVYLQKENIIDESGMPKERFSAEFPKEGPSILRIQQVVRGDSAAYFCASSPEGQKNTEAFFGQGTRLTVV.